The 23 T cell receptor beta chains reported below all come from one sample, sequenced in a study of shared clonotypes between healthy human individuals. The method was immunoSEQ multiplex PCR; TCRdb's version includes in-frame clones alone and lacks a portion of them. The sample holds around 2.1 million clones, roughly 95% seen once. Sequenced: naive CD4+ T cells sorted from blood. Sample subset: CD45RA+ positively selected. Receptors originate from a man between 18 and 29 years old in good health.

V gene TRBV28 combines with J gene TRBJ2-1; D call uncertain. Germline V gene lookup returns CDR1 MDHEN and CDR2 SYDVKM. The CDR3 runs to 13 residues. Trimming removed 2 bases from V and 6 bases from J, with 8 bases in between. DNA of the CDR3: TGTGCCAGCAGTTTAGCCAGAACCAATGAGCAGTTCTTC. It encodes CASSLARTNEQFF.

The chain recombines TRBV6-5 with TRBJ1-2, with unresolved D. V lost 8 bases and J lost 4, with 14 bases in between. Germline CDR1 MNHEY, CDR2 SVGAGI. This CDR3 contains 13 residues. CDR3 sequence: CASRLTESYGYTF. In DNA, the CDR3 is TGTGCCAGCCGGTTGACGGAAAGCTATGGCTACACCTTC.

As to this clone: Other nucleotide sequences in the sample specify the same CDR3. This chain joins TRBV4-3 and TRBJ1-4; 9 nucleotides agree with TRBD1. V was pared by 3 bases and J by 3 bases, with 2 bases of the junction left unmatched. Germline V gene sequence: CDR1 LGHNA, CDR2 YSLEER. The CDR3 totals 15 residues. CDR3 sequence: CASSQGQGANEKLFF. The CDR3 nucleotides are TGCGCCAGCAGCCAGGGACAGGGAGCTAATGAAAAACTGTTTTTT.

The DNA of the CDR3 is TGTGCCAGCTCACTCCGACAGGGTTGGGACTCTGGAAACACCATATATTTT. Protein product: CASSLRQGWDSGNTIYF. The chain has TRBV18 and TRBJ1-3; 7 bases fit TRBD1. CDR3 size: 17 residues. V shed 4 bases, J shed 0 bases, and the junction held 9 bases outside the gene matches. Germline values: CDR1 KGHSH, CDR2 LQKENI. Full variable domain (missing parts from reference TRBV18 and TRBJ1-3): NAGVMQNPRHLVRRRGQEARLRCSPMKGHSHVYWYRQLPEEGLKFMVYLQKENIIDESGMPKERFSAEFPKEGPSILRIQQVVRGDSAAYFCASSLRQGWDSGNTIYFGEGSWLTVV.

The chain employs TRBV30 and TRBJ1-2; D ambiguous. V was cut by 1 base and J by 6 bases, with 12 bases left in between. Germline loops: CDR1 GTSNPN, CDR2 SVGIG (reference sequence). The CDR3 is made up of 13 amino acids. The CDR3 DNA reads TGTGCCTGGAGTGGTAGTCTTACGAATGGCTACACCTTC. Translation: CAWSGSLTNGYTF.

V usage is TRBV5-1 and J usage is TRBJ2-7, with TRBD2 identical over 7 bases. CDR3 length: 15 residues. V lost 4 bases to trimming and J lost 5 bases; unmatched junction nucleotides: 12. Germline V gives CDR1 SGHRS, CDR2 YFSETQ. In DNA, the CDR3 is TGCGCCAGCAGCCCGAGCGAGCGGGAATCGAACGAGCAGTACTTC. Protein: CASSPSERESNEQYF. Variable domain in full (rest from reference TRBV5-1 and TRBJ2-7): KAGVTQTPRYLIKTRGQQVTLSCSPISGHRSVSWYQQTPGQGLQFLFEYFSETQRNKGNFPGRFSGRQFSNSRSEMNVSTLELGDSALYLCASSPSERESNEQYFGPGTRLTVT.

The V call is TRBV28, the J call TRBJ2-7; 9 bases fit TRBD2. This CDR3 comprises 15 residues. J was trimmed by 4 bases and V by 2 bases; bases with no gene match: 6. Per germline, CDR1 MDHEN and CDR2 SYDVKM. CDR3 nucleotide sequence: TGTGCCAGCAGTTTAACCCGAGCGGGGGGTTACGAGCAGTACTTC. It translates to CASSLTRAGGYEQYF.

This clone was detected once. The genes are TRBV7-2 and TRBJ2-7; tentatively, D is TRBD1 (6 bases). In germline, CDR1 is SGHTA, CDR2 FQGNSA. This CDR3 comprises 12 residues. Between the trimmed V and J ends, which lost 4 bases and 3 bases, there was a span of 7 bases. In DNA, the CDR3 is TGTGCCAGCAGCTCCAGGGGCTACGAGCAGTACTTC. As protein: CASSSRGYEQYF.

CDR3 DNA: TGTGCCAGCAGCTTTCGGACAGGGTTCTCTGGAAACACCATATATTTT. Amino acid sequence: CASSFRTGFSGNTIYF. The V and J genes are TRBV5-6 and TRBJ1-3, with TRBD1 matching 8 bases. CDR1 and CDR2 (germline): SGHDT, YYEEEE. The junction had 4 bases not matched to a gene; V was cut back by 2 bases and J by 0 bases. The CDR3 has 16 amino acids.

The CDR3 DNA is TGTGCCAGCAGTGATAGGGCTAGCGGTTGGGGGGATGAGCAGTTCTTC. Protein sequence: CASSDRASGWGDEQFF. The chain uses TRBV2 and TRBJ2-1; 7 bases line up with TRBD2. This CDR3 spans 16 amino acids. Unmatched junction bases numbered 13, after V lost 3 bases and J lost 8 bases. Germline V CDR1 and CDR2: SNHLY, FYNNEI.

This chain links TRBV21-1 with TRBJ2-5. TRBV21-1 is a documented pseudogene. This CDR3 has 13 residues. CDR3 residues: CASSTTRADRQYF. CDR3 DNA: TGTGCCAGCAGCACCACTCGGGCGGACCGCCAATACTTC.

CDR3 loop: CASSRGGPGNTIYF. CDR3 nucleotides: TGTGCCAGCAGCAGGGGAGGACCTGGAAACACCATATATTTT. The chain recombines TRBV13 with TRBJ1-3, with D perhaps matching TRBD1 (5 bases). The CDR3 loop spans 14 amino acids. Trimming removed 5 bases from V and 2 bases from J, with 10 bases in between. Germline loops: CDR1 PRHDT, CDR2 FYEKMQ (reference sequence).

The chain links TRBV5-1 to TRBJ1-2; no clear D. From germline, CDR1 is SGHRS and CDR2 YFSETQ. There are 13 residues in the CDR3. The V end was cut by 2 bases, the J end by 4 bases, with 9 bases between. The CDR3 region has the DNA TGCGCCAGCAGCTTAGAGTCGACCTATGGCTACACCTTC. Translation: CASSLESTYGYTF.

The CDR3 DNA is TGTGCCAGCAGCCAACGCCACAGTCCCTCCTACGAGCAGTACTTC. Translation: CASSQRHSPSYEQYF. The V call is TRBV14, the J call TRBJ2-7; D is undetermined. Germline-derived CDR1 and CDR2 are SGHDN and FVKESK. The V gene lost 2 bases and the J gene lost 0 bases, with 11 bases spanning the gap. CDR3 length: 15 amino acids.

The chain carries TRBV11-3 and TRBJ2-7; the D gene could be TRBD1 or TRBD2 (6 bases each). Trimming took 7 bases from V and 2 from J, leaving 15 bases between them. The CDR3 spans 14 residues. Germline CDR1 is SGHNT and CDR2 is YENEEA. CDR3 in amino acids: CASNYGGPAYEQYF. The CDR3 DNA is TGTGCCAGCAATTATGGGGGGCCCGCCTACGAGCAGTACTTC.

The rearrangement links TRBV7-9 to TRBJ2-5; 10 bases match TRBD1. Germline-derived CDR1 and CDR2 are SEHNR and FQNEAQ (reference sequence). V lost 4 bases, J lost 2 bases, and 10 bases stayed unmatched. The CDR3 extends over 17 amino acids. This chain's CDR3 is CASSSRDRGLGQETQYF. The CDR3 DNA reads TGTGCCAGCAGCTCCCGGGACAGGGGACTGGGACAAGAGACCCAGTACTTC.

V gene TRBV5-6 combines with J gene TRBJ2-5; the D call may be TRBD1 or TRBD2 (5 bases each). The germline CDR1 and CDR2 sequences are SGHDT and YYEEEE. The CDR3 sequence is 11 residues long. Trimming took off 5 bases at V and 9 bases at J, with 11 bases between the two ends. CDR3 sequence (DNA): TGTGCCAGCAGGAAACTGGGGGCCCAGTACTTC. This translates into CASRKLGAQYF.

The rearrangement uses TRBV5-4 and TRBJ2-5, with TRBD2 identical over 9 bases. V dropped 0 bases and J dropped 5; count of bases not matched to a gene: 5. The CDR3 consists of 15 residues. Germline assignment: CDR1 SGHNT and CDR2 YYREEE (reference sequence). DNA for the CDR3: TGTGCCAGCAGCTTGGCCGCGGGAGGGGCGGAGACCCAGTACTTC. It specifies CASSLAAGGAETQYF.

V is TRBV10-3 and J is TRBJ2-7; D tentatively reads TRBD1 or TRBD2 (5 bases each). Germline V gene sequence: CDR1 ENHRY, CDR2 SYGVKD. CDR3 length equals 15 residues. The V and J ends lost 0 bases and 4 bases respectively, with 13 bases between them. The CDR3: CAISESAQGGYEQYF. The DNA of the CDR3 is TGTGCCATCAGTGAGTCTGCGCAGGGCGGGTACGAGCAGTACTTC.

About this clone itself: Other DNA sequences within the sample encode an identical CDR3. The gene calls are TRBV7-2 and TRBJ2-3; D unresolved. With 2 bases removed from V and 6 bases from J, the gap between germline ends came to 6 bases. CDR3 size: 12 residues. Germline CDR1 SGHTA, CDR2 FQGNSA. The CDR3 DNA reads as TGTGCCAGCAGCTTAAGCCGGGATACGCAGTATTTT. Its translation is CASSLSRDTQYF.

The rearrangement uses TRBV7-2 and TRBJ2-7, with D possibly TRBD2 on 6 matching bases. The V end was cut by 2 bases, the J end by 4 bases, with 12 bases between. Germline CDR1 reads SGHTA; CDR2 reads FQGNSA. CDR3 length equals 14 residues. CDR3 nucleotide sequence: TGTGCCAGCAGCTTAAGTTATGGAGGGTACGAGCAGTACTTC. This sequence encodes CASSLSYGGYEQYF.

With respect to this clone: This same CDR3 is encoded by further DNA sequences in the sample. The V gene is TRBV7-2, the J gene TRBJ1-5; weak D call: TRBD1 (6 bases). Germline V gene sequence: CDR1 SGHTA, CDR2 FQGNSA. CDR3 length equals 15 residues. Trimming removed 1 base from V and 3 bases from J, with 10 bases in between. The CDR3 protein is CASSLGQGLNQPQHF. CDR3 coding DNA: TGTGCCAGCAGCTTAGGTCAGGGGCTCAATCAGCCCCAGCATTTT. The full variable domain, completed using reference TRBV7-2 and TRBJ1-5, is GAGVSQSPSNKVTEKGKDVELRCDPISGHTALYWYRQSLGQGLEFLIYFQGNSAPDKSGLPSDRFSAERTGGSVSTLTIQRTQQEDSAVYLCASSLGQGLNQPQHFGDGTRLSIL.

This CDR3 reads CASSSQGGPTPGELFF. The CDR3 DNA reads as TGTGCCAGCAGCTCCCAGGGGGGGCCCACTCCCGGGGAGCTGTTTTTT. This chain connects TRBV11-3 to TRBJ2-2; D is possibly TRBD1 or TRBD2 (7 bases each). V was cut by 4 bases and J by 6 bases, with 18 bases left in between. The CDR3 is 16 amino acids. Per the germline V gene, CDR1 is SGHNT and CDR2 is YENEEA.